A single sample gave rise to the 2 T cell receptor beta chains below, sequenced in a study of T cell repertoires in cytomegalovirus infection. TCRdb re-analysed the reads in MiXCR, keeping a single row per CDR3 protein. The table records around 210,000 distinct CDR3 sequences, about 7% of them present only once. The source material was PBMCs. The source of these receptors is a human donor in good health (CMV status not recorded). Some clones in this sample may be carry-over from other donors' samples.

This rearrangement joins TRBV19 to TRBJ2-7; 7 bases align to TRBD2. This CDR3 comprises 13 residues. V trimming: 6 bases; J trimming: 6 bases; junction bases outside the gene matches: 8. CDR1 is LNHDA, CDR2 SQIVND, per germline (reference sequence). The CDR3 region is CASRRGSVSEQYF. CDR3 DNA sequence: TGTGCCAGTAGGCGGGGGTCGGTGAGCGAGCAGTACTTC. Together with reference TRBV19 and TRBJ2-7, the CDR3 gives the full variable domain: DGGITQSPKYLFRKEGQNVTLSCEQNLNHDAMYWYRQDPGQGLRLIYYSQIVNDFQKGDIAEGYSVSREKKESFPLTVTSAQKNPTAFYLCASRRGSVSEQYFGPGTRLTVT.

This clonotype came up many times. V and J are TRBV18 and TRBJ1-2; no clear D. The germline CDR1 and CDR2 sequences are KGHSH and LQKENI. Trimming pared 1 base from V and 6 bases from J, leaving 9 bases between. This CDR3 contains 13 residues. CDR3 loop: CASSPRGKDGYTF. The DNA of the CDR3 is TGTGCCAGCTCACCACGAGGGAAGGATGGCTACACCTTC.